One and the same sample provided the 20 T cell receptor beta chains below, sequenced in a study of blood T cell repertoires in COVID-19. Data came from immunoSEQ multiplex PCR; TCRdb stores just in-frame clones and leaves some out. The data contain around 320,000 clones, over 90% of them seen just once; the ten biggest clones take up roughly 3.6%. Sequencing was performed on PBMCs or T cells enriched from blood (not recorded which). All receptors derive from a woman aged 30 to 39 who had been exposed to COVID-19.

The chain is built from TRBV7-2 and TRBJ1-2; D remains ambiguous. Germline CDR1 SGHTA, CDR2 FQGNSA. The CDR3 is 13 amino acids. V lost 2 bases to trimming and J lost 5 bases, with 9 bases between them. CDR3 region: CASSLRQVYGYTF. The CDR3 bases are TGTGCCAGCAGCTTAAGACAAGTATATGGCTACACCTTC.

This chain links TRBV15 with TRBJ1-2, with D perhaps matching TRBD1 (5 bases). Trimming pared 1 base from V and 8 bases from J, leaving 14 bases between. The CDR3 spans 14 residues. Germline CDR1 reads LNHNV; CDR2 reads YYDKDF (reference sequence). CDR3 nucleotides: TGTGCCACCAGCAGAGTGGGCAGGGAAGAAGGCTACACCTTC. Translated: CATSRVGREEGYTF.

This chain uses TRBV5-4 with TRBJ2-5; D is uncertain. V was clipped by 0 bases and J by 5 bases, with 8 bases between them. Per the germline V gene, CDR1 is SGHNT and CDR2 is YYREEE (reference sequence). CDR3 length equals 13 residues. Here the CDR3 DNA reads TGTGCCAGCAGCTTGGTGTTTGGCGAGACCCAGTACTTC. It specifies CASSLVFGETQYF.

Here the CDR3 reads CASSLEPGRAYEQYF. The DNA of the CDR3 is TGTGCCAGCAGCTTAGAGCCCGGGAGAGCGTACGAGCAGTACTTC. The chain couples TRBV11-2 to TRBJ2-7; a possible D gene is TRBD2 (6 bases). The CDR3 runs to 15 residues. CDR1 SGHAT and CDR2 FQNNGV come from the germline V gene. Trimming cost V 0 bases and J 4 bases, with 13 bases left between them.

This chain joins TRBV5-8 and TRBJ1-6; 9 bases are shared with TRBD1. The J segment lost 7 bases and the V segment lost 4 bases, leaving 6 bases of the junction unmatched. CDR1 is SGHTS and CDR2 is YDEGEE in the germline V gene. This CDR3 is 15 amino acids long. CDR3 protein: CASSPKDRGNSPLHF. The CDR3 nucleotides are TGTGCCAGCAGCCCTAAGGACAGGGGAAATTCACCCCTCCACTTT.

The chain couples TRBV27 to TRBJ2-1; 9 bases map to TRBD1. J was trimmed by 8 bases and V by 6 bases; bases with no gene match: 2. Looked up from germline, CDR1 is MNHEY and CDR2 is SMNVEV (reference sequence). The CDR3 consists of 12 residues. The CDR3, as DNA: TGTGCCAGCAGAAGGACAGGGGATGAGCAGTTCTTC. The encoded protein is CASRRTGDEQFF.

J is TRBJ1-3 and V is TRBV5-5, with TRBD1 as a possible D gene (5 bases). CDR3 length: 15 residues. V was clipped by 2 bases and J by 3 bases, with 12 bases between them. Germline assignment: CDR1 SGHKS and CDR2 YYEKEE (reference sequence). In DNA, the CDR3 is TGTGCCAGCAGCTTCCAGGCGGGGGATGGAAACACCATATATTTT. It specifies CASSFQAGDGNTIYF.

The J gene is TRBJ1-2, the V gene TRBV18, with 8 bases identical to TRBD1. The CDR3 extends over 15 amino acids. Germline-derived CDR1 and CDR2 are KGHSH and LQKENI. With V trimmed by 0 bases and J by 5 bases, 5 bases remained unmatched. In DNA form, the CDR3 reads TGTGCCAGCTCACCACCGTCGAACAGGGGGTATGGCTACACCTTC. Translation gives CASSPPSNRGYGYTF.

The chain has TRBV5-6 and TRBJ2-7, with a tentative D call TRBD2 (6 bases). The CDR3 has 12 amino acids. The germline V gene has CDR1 SGHDT and CDR2 YYEEEE. V shed 4 bases and J shed 3 bases, with 8 bases lying between them. The DNA for the CDR3 is TGTGCCAGCAGCGCCGGGGGCTACGAGCAGTACTTC. Its translation is CASSAGGYEQYF.

V gene TRBV20-1 combines with J gene TRBJ1-2, with D unclear. The CDR3 has 13 amino acids. Trimming took off 3 bases at V and 7 bases at J, with 15 bases between the two ends. CDR1 and CDR2 from the germline V gene are DFQATT and SNEGSKA (reference sequence). Here the CDR3 DNA reads TGCAGTGCTAGTGGCGGGAAGGAGGGTGGCTACACCTTC. This gives the protein CSASGGKEGGYTF.

The chain carries TRBV6-4 and TRBJ1-2; D gene ambiguous. The germline V gene has CDR1 MRHNA and CDR2 SNTAGT. The CDR3 contains 18 residues. V lost 2 bases and J lost 1, with 20 bases in between. CDR3 nucleotide sequence: TGTGCCAGCAGTGACGTGTTGGGTGCCTACTATTATAACTATGGCTACACCTTC. Protein: CASSDVLGAYYYNYGYTF.

This clone appeared once. This rearrangement joins TRBV10-3 to TRBJ1-2; TRBD1 matches 8 bases. V was clipped by 11 bases and J by 1 base; unmatched bases: 12. Germline CDR1 is ENHRY and CDR2 is SYGVKD. The CDR3 runs 15 residues. CDR3 in amino acids: CASNERDRYNYGYTF. Here the CDR3 DNA reads TGTGCCTCGAACGAGAGGGACAGGTATAACTATGGCTACACCTTC.

The V gene is TRBV6-2 or TRBV6-3, the J gene TRBJ2-7; 10 nucleotides line up with TRBD1. With 6 bases clipped from V and 3 bases from J, the junction kept 14 bases outside the gene matches. The CDR3 has 17 residues. Germline values: CDR1 MNHEY, CDR2 SVGEGT. CDR3 region: CASSPGGGQGPYYEQYF. CDR3 nucleotides: TGTGCCAGCAGCCCTGGGGGGGGACAGGGGCCCTACTACGAGCAGTACTTC.

The rearrangement uses TRBV19 and TRBJ1-2; D is unresolved. There are 11 residues in the CDR3. V lost 5 bases and J 4 bases, leaving 5 bases between the germline ends. Germline values: CDR1 LNHDA, CDR2 SQIVND (reference sequence). The DNA for the CDR3 is TGTGCCAGTAGTGCGTCCTATGGCTACACCTTC. Translation: CASSASYGYTF.

This clone was found once. V is TRBV29-1 and J is TRBJ2-5; 9 bases line up with TRBD2. CDR1 is SQVTM and CDR2 is ANQGSEA in the germline V gene. The CDR3 is made up of 14 amino acids. Trimming at V came to 7 bases and at J to 0 bases, leaving 6 bases not matched to a gene. The CDR3 nucleotides read TGCAGCGGGCGACTAGCGGAAAACCAAGAGACCCAGTACTTC. Protein: CSGRLAENQETQYF.

This chain connects TRBV6-2 or TRBV6-3 to TRBJ2-7; D might be TRBD2 (6 bases). Germline lookup yields CDR1 MNHEY and CDR2 SVGEGT. V lost 5 bases and J 2 bases, leaving 10 bases between the germline ends. The CDR3 contains 13 residues. This CDR3 is CASSGGRAYEQYF. The CDR3 DNA reads TGTGCCAGCAGTGGAGGGCGCGCCTACGAGCAGTACTTC.

The CDR3 protein is CASSPRQGNLNTEAFF. The CDR3 DNA is TGTGCCAGCTCACCAAGACAGGGAAATTTGAACACTGAAGCTTTCTTT. The chain combines TRBV18 with TRBJ1-1, with 7 bases fitting TRBD1. The CDR3 contains 16 residues. Germline loops: CDR1 KGHSH, CDR2 LQKENI. The J segment lost 0 bases and the V segment lost 2 bases, leaving 6 bases of the junction unmatched.

V and J are TRBV5-8 and TRBJ2-2; D possibly corresponds to TRBD1 (6 bases). V dropped 4 bases and J dropped 3 bases, with 13 bases sitting between them. Germline lookup yields CDR1 SGHTS and CDR2 YDEGEE. This CDR3 has 15 residues. The CDR3 region has the DNA TGTGCCAGCAGCCCCGGACAGTCGTACACCGGGGAGCTGTTTTTT. This codes for CASSPGQSYTGELFF.

This chain joins TRBV5-1 and TRBJ2-3; D gene ambiguous. The CDR3 contains 13 residues. Germline values: CDR1 SGHRS, CDR2 YFSETQ. V was clipped by 4 bases and J by 0 bases, with 6 bases between them. Written as DNA, the CDR3 is TGCGCCAGCAGCGATACTAGCACAGATACGCAGTATTTT. It encodes CASSDTSTDTQYF.

This clone was seen only once. The rearrangement uses TRBV7-2 and TRBJ2-5; 8 bases align to TRBD2. With V trimmed by 5 bases and J by 2 bases, 10 bases remained unmatched. Germline V gene lookup returns CDR1 SGHTA and CDR2 FQGNSA. This CDR3 contains 16 residues. This CDR3 is CASSARGGGPQETQYF. As DNA, the CDR3 is TGTGCCAGCAGCGCGCGGGGCGGGGGGCCGCAAGAGACCCAGTACTTC.